The 6 T cell receptor beta chains below were found in one sample sequenced in a study of molecular identifiers for immune sequencing clone quantification. TCRdb reprocessed the PCR reads with MiXCR, giving one entry per CDR3 protein. The sample has about half a million distinct CDR3 sequences; about a fifth are singletons. The sequencing input was naive CD8+ T cells from blood, with Jurkat cell RNA spiked in. Subset meaning: FACS-sorted CD8+CD4-CCR7+CD45RA+ naive T cells. The source is a human donor in good health. Some libraries in this study had Jurkat cell RNA spiked in.

On this clonotype: The germline gene is not matched at one end of the junction; a read error may be the cause. CDR3 residues: CASSLGLAGGIYELYF. The CDR3 DNA reads as TGTGCCAGCAGCCTGGGACTAGCGGGGGGGATTTACGAGCTGTACTTC. This chain joins TRBV5-3 and TRBJ2-7, with 16 bases identical to TRBD2. TRBV5-3 falls under the ORF class, with uncertain function. The CDR3 contains 16 residues.

This clonotype came up many times. The chain links TRBV7-2 to TRBJ2-1; TRBD2 matches at 11 bases. Germline assignment: CDR1 SGHTA and CDR2 FQGNSA. This CDR3 spans 21 amino acids. Trimming removed 5 bases from V and 10 bases from J; junction bases left unmatched: 28. The CDR3, as DNA: TGTGCCAGCAGCCCACCGACACCGGGACTAGCGGTTACCGCCTTGGGGGACGAGCAGTTCTTC. Translation gives CASSPPTPGLAVTALGDEQFF.

The CDR3 spells CASSDPGQGSTDTQYF. The DNA for the CDR3 is TGCGCCAGCAGTGATCCGGGACAGGGATCCACAGATACGCAGTATTTT. The V gene is TRBV10-1, the J gene TRBJ2-3; 9 nucleotides align to TRBD1. The CDR3 length is 16 residues. Trimming took 3 bases from V and 2 from J; bases not matched to a gene: 6. CDR1 is WNHNN, CDR2 SYGVQD, per germline (reference sequence).

Regarding this clonotype: A much larger clone sits a single nucleotide away, making a read error possible. The chain has TRBV6-2 or TRBV6-3 and TRBJ1-1; D is unresolved. CDR1 and CDR2 from the germline V gene are MNHEY and SVGEGT. The CDR3 runs to 13 residues. V was clipped by 5 bases and J by 3 bases, with 10 bases between them. The CDR3 DNA reads TGTGCCAGCAGTCCCTTCGTATACACTGAAGCTTTCTTT. The encoded protein is CASSPFVYTEAFF.

This clonotype was counted at least ten times. The V call is TRBV6-6, the J call TRBJ1-3; D uncertain. This CDR3 has 15 residues. V was pared by 5 bases and J by 2 bases, with 13 bases between. The germline V gene encodes CDR1 MNHNY and CDR2 SVGAGI (reference sequence). This chain's CDR3 is CASSPTPSAGNTIYF. CDR3 DNA: TGTGCCAGCAGTCCCACACCATCAGCTGGAAACACCATATATTTT.

This clonotype was found many times. The chain links TRBV5-1 to TRBJ2-7; the match to TRBD1 covers 8 bases. V gave up 4 bases and J gave up 3 bases; unmatched junction bases: 12. Germline V lookup: CDR1 SGHRS, CDR2 YFSETQ. The CDR3 loop spans 16 amino acids. The CDR3 here is CASSPAQGQAYYEQYF. The CDR3 nucleotides read TGCGCCAGCAGCCCCGCGCAGGGACAGGCTTACTACGAGCAGTACTTC.